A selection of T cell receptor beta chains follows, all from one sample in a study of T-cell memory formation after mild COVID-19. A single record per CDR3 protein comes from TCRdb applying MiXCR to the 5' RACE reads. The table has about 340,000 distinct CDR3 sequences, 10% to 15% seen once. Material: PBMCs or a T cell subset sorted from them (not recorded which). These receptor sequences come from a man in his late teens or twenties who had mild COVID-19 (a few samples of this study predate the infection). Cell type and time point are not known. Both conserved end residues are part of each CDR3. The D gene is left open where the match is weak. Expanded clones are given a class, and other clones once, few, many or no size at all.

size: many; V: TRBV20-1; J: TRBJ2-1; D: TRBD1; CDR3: CSAREGQLEQFF; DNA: TGCAGTGCTAGAGAGGGACAGCTAGAGCAGTTCTTC
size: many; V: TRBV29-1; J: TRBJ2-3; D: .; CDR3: CSVEGEAVRNTQYF; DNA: TGCAGCGTTGAAGGGGAAGCAGTCCGGAATACGCAGTATTTT
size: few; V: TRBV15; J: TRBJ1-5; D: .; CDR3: CATSDTRGNQPQHF; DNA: TGTGCCACCAGCGACACCAGGGGCAATCAGCCCCAGCATTTT
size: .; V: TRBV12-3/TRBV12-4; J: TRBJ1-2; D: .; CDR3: CASSPLRGRQLNYGYTF; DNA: TGTGCCAGCAGTCCGCTCCGGGGACGCCAGCTCAACTATGGCTACACCTTC
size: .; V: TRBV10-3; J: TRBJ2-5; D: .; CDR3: CAIARGPETQYF; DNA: TGTGCCATCGCCCGGGGGCCTGAGACCCAGTACTTC
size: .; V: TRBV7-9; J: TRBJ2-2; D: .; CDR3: CASSSLPGTGELFF; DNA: TGTGCCAGCAGCTCCCTTCCGGGGACCGGGGAGCTGTTTTTT
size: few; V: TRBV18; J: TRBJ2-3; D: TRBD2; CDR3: CASSPLAGGLTDTQYF; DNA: TGTGCCAGCTCACCTCTAGCGGGGGGGTTGACAGATACGCAGTATTTT
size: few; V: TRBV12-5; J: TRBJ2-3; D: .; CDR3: CASGLRQVSTDTQYF; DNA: TGTGCTAGTGGTTTGCGACAGGTTAGCACAGATACGCAGTATTTT
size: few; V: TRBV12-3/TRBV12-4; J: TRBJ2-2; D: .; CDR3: CASSREGPHTGELFF; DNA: TGTGCCAGCAGCCGCGAAGGGCCGCACACCGGGGAGCTGTTTTTT
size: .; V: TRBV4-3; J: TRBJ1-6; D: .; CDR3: CASSQDFGYSPLHF; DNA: TGCGCCAGCAGCCAAGATTTTGGGTATTCACCCCTCCACTTT
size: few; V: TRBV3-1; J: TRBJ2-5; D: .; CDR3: CASSQVSGWGQETQYF; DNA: TGTGCCAGCAGCCAAGTTTCGGGATGGGGCCAAGAGACCCAGTACTTC
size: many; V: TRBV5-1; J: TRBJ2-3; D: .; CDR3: CASSFADTQYF; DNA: TGTGCCAGCAGCTTCGCGGATACGCAGTATTTT
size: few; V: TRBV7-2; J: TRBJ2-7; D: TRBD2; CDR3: CASSRTSGGPYEQYF; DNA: TGTGCCAGCAGCAGGACTAGCGGGGGACCCTACGAGCAGTACTTC